What follows are 20 T cell receptor beta chains derived from one specimen sequenced in a study of blood T cell repertoires in COVID-19. Repertoires were generated with immunoSEQ multiplex PCR, while TCRdb's copy carries only in-frame clones and drops some. The table includes 84,000 or so clones, roughly nine tenths detected once. Input material: peripheral blood. Receptors originate from a man between 60 and 75 years old with acute or convalescent COVID-19.

At least ten counts were recorded for this clone. The J gene is TRBJ2-5, the V gene TRBV5-5; tentative D call: TRBD2 (5 bases). The CDR3 length is 13 residues. The V gene lost 4 bases and the J gene lost 3 bases, with 10 bases spanning the gap. Germline V gene lookup returns CDR1 SGHKS and CDR2 YYEKEE (reference sequence). CDR3 DNA sequence: TGTGCCAGCAGCCGCGGACTTGAAGAGACCCAGTACTTC. This translates into CASSRGLEETQYF.

V gene TRBV18 combines with J gene TRBJ1-1; D possibly corresponds to TRBD1 (5 bases). Germline loops: CDR1 KGHSH, CDR2 LQKENI. The ends were cut back, 9 bases at V and 2 bases at J, with 13 bases in the middle. There are 13 residues in the CDR3. The CDR3 DNA reads as TGTGCCAGTAGACAGATCTCTAACACTGAAGCTTTCTTT. It yields the protein CASRQISNTEAFF.

CDR3 DNA: TGTGCCAGCAGCTTGGCAAACTCTGGAAACACCATATATTTT. Amino acid sequence: CASSLANSGNTIYF. V usage is TRBV5-8 and J usage is TRBJ1-3; unclear D gene. The V end lost 0 bases, the J end lost 0 bases, and 4 bases lay between the germline ends. Germline V CDR1 and CDR2: SGHTS, YDEGEE. This CDR3 has 14 amino acids.

The rearrangement joins TRBV18 to TRBJ2-7, with D possibly TRBD1 on 5 matching bases. CDR1 and CDR2 from the germline V gene are KGHSH and LQKENI. Deletions cut 3 bases from V and 5 bases from J, with 8 bases between. This CDR3 spans 12 amino acids. CDR3 DNA sequence: TGTGCCAGCTCACCTACAGGAGACGAGCAGTACTTC. Its protein product is CASSPTGDEQYF.

The J gene is TRBJ1-5, the V gene TRBV6-5; 7 bases map to TRBD1. This CDR3 is built from 14 residues. The germline CDR1 and CDR2 sequences are MNHEY and SVGAGI. With V trimmed by 5 bases and J by 6 bases, 7 bases remained unmatched. The CDR3, as DNA: TGTGCCAGCAGTCTCGGACAGGTCTCTCAGCCCCAGCATTTT. As protein: CASSLGQVSQPQHF.

The chain links TRBV5-1 to TRBJ2-1; D gene ambiguous. This CDR3 comprises 15 residues. Trimming removed 0 bases from V and 4 bases from J, with 11 bases in between. CDR1 is SGHRS, CDR2 YFSETQ, per germline. The CDR3 DNA sequence: TGCGCCAGCAGCTTGGAGTCTCGAGAGTACAATGAGCAGTTCTTC. Protein product: CASSLESREYNEQFF.

V is TRBV29-1 and J is TRBJ1-2; 8 bases match TRBD1. The CDR3 spans 12 residues. Per the germline V gene, CDR1 is SQVTM and CDR2 is ANQGSEA. Unmatched junction bases numbered 7, after V lost 6 bases and J lost 7 bases. The DNA for the CDR3 is TGCAGCGTCACTGGACAGGGTATTGGCTACACCTTC. It yields the protein CSVTGQGIGYTF.

For the CDR3, the DNA is TGTGCCAGTAGTATAGGAATAGAGAGGGGGCTGACTGAAGCTTTCTTT. Translating it yields CASSIGIERGLTEAFF. This chain connects TRBV19 to TRBJ1-1; 7 nucleotides agree with TRBD1. With V trimmed by 1 base and J by 5 bases, 10 bases remained unmatched. CDR1 is LNHDA, CDR2 SQIVND, per germline (reference sequence). The CDR3 is 16 residues long. Full variable domain (outside the CDR3, taken from reference TRBV19 and TRBJ1-1): DGGITQSPKYLFRKEGQNVTLSCEQNLNHDAMYWYRQDPGQGLRLIYYSQIVNDFQKGDIAEGYSVSREKKESFPLTVTSAQKNPTAFYLCASSIGIERGLTEAFFGQGTRLTVV.

The V and J genes are TRBV5-1 and TRBJ1-2; D is uncertain. This CDR3 comprises 17 residues. Germline V gene data show CDR1 as SGHRS and CDR2 as YFSETQ. The V and J ends lost 4 bases and 0 bases respectively, with 19 bases between them. The CDR3 is CASSPAGSGAPNYGYTF. CDR3 coding DNA: TGCGCCAGCAGCCCCGCCGGGTCCGGCGCCCCTAACTATGGCTACACCTTC. Based on the CDR3 plus reference TRBV5-1 and TRBJ1-2, the full variable domain is KAGVTQTPRYLIKTRGQQVTLSCSPISGHRSVSWYQQTPGQGLQFLFEYFSETQRNKGNFPGRFSGRQFSNSRSEMNVSTLELGDSALYLCASSPAGSGAPNYGYTFGSGTRLTVV.

The CDR3 reads CASAHRGNNEQFF. For the CDR3, the DNA is TGTGCCAGCGCACACAGGGGAAACAATGAGCAGTTCTTC. The chain is built from TRBV6-5 and TRBJ2-1, with 7 bases fitting TRBD1. This CDR3 is 13 amino acids long. CDR1 MNHEY and CDR2 SVGAGI come from the germline V gene. The V segment lost 8 bases and the J segment 5 bases; nucleotides outside the gene matches: 6.

This rearrangement joins TRBV10-1 to TRBJ2-3; TRBD2 might be the D (6 bases). This CDR3 has 16 amino acids. Germline CDR1 is WNHNN and CDR2 is SYGVQD (reference sequence). With 0 bases removed from V and 2 bases from J, the gap between germline ends came to 12 bases. The CDR3: CASSESLRGDTDTQYF. The CDR3 nucleotides are TGCGCCAGCAGTGAGTCGCTGCGGGGAGACACAGATACGCAGTATTTT.

This clone was picked up a small number of times. The chain carries TRBV19 and TRBJ1-6; weak D call: TRBD1 (6 bases). CDR1 and CDR2 (germline): LNHDA, SQIVND (reference sequence). The CDR3 contains 14 residues. Trimming left V 6 bases short and J 7 bases short, with 13 bases between. The CDR3 region is CASRTGEDNSPLHF. The DNA of the CDR3 is TGTGCCAGTAGGACAGGAGAAGACAATTCACCCCTCCACTTT.

The J gene is TRBJ2-2, the V gene TRBV6-5; no clear D. Deletions cut 6 bases from V and 0 bases from J, with 8 bases between. This CDR3 contains 14 residues. The germline CDR1 and CDR2 sequences are MNHEY and SVGAGI. The CDR3 loop reads CASSPSANTGELFF. The DNA of the CDR3 is TGTGCCAGCAGCCCATCAGCGAACACCGGGGAGCTGTTTTTT.

This clone occurred once. This chain uses TRBV13 with TRBJ1-1; D remains unclear. CDR3 length: 17 residues. V lost 0 bases and J lost 2, with 16 bases in between. Germline-derived CDR1 and CDR2 are PRHDT and FYEKMQ (reference sequence). CDR3 amino acids: CASSLGLGGRQNTEAFF. DNA of the CDR3: TGTGCCAGCAGCTTAGGCCTTGGAGGCCGACAAAACACTGAAGCTTTCTTT.

This sequence joins TRBV5-1 and TRBJ1-2; TRBD1 matches 10 bases. Germline V gives CDR1 SGHRS, CDR2 YFSETQ. This CDR3 has 15 residues. Trimming at V came to 0 bases and at J to 8 bases, leaving 7 bases not matched to a gene. CDR3 loop: CASSLGTDRGHGYTF. CDR3 coding DNA: TGCGCCAGCAGCTTGGGGACCGACAGGGGGCACGGCTACACCTTC.

The J gene is TRBJ2-1, the V gene TRBV3-1 (or the pseudogene TRBV3-2); the D gene is possibly TRBD2 (6 bases). This CDR3 has 15 amino acids. V lost 4 bases, J lost 0 bases, and 10 bases lay in between. Looked up from germline, CDR1 is LGHDT and CDR2 is YNNKEL (reference sequence). The CDR3: CASSLSGSSYNEQFF. CDR3 bases: TGTGCCAGCAGCCTTAGCGGAAGCTCCTACAATGAGCAGTTCTTC.

This clone was seen a single time. This rearrangement joins TRBV21-1 to TRBJ2-7; the D segment call TRBD2 is taken from the table without a DNA check. TRBV21-1 is a documented pseudogene. There are 14 residues in the CDR3. The CDR3 nucleotides read TGTGCCAGCAGCCCCCGGGGGACTCGTAACGAGCAGTACTTC. Amino acids: CASSPRGTRNEQYF.

The J gene is TRBJ2-2, the V gene TRBV11-3; 8 bases align to TRBD1. The CDR3 totals 15 residues. J lost 7 bases, V lost 5 bases, and 9 bases had no gene match. Germline CDR1 is SGHNT and CDR2 is YENEEA. CDR3 in DNA: TGTGCCAGCAGCCCTCGGACAGGGCAGGACGGGGAGCTGTTTTTT. It codes for CASSPRTGQDGELFF. Full variable domain (missing parts from reference TRBV11-3 and TRBJ2-2): EAGVVQSPRYKIIEKKQPVAFWCNPISGHNTLYWYLQNLGQGPELLIRYENEEAVDDSQLPKDRFSAERLKGVDSTLKIQPAELGDSAVYLCASSPRTGQDGELFFGEGSRLTVL.

This clone appeared once. The J gene is TRBJ2-1, the V gene TRBV30; D is undetermined. The CDR3 contains 12 residues. CDR1 is GTSNPN, CDR2 SVGIG, per germline (reference sequence). V lost 0 bases and J 5 bases, leaving 5 bases between the germline ends. This CDR3 is CAWSVADNEQFF. The CDR3 DNA reads TGTGCCTGGAGTGTGGCAGACAATGAGCAGTTCTTC.

The chain couples TRBV6-4 to TRBJ2-5, with 9 bases fitting TRBD1. The CDR3 consists of 14 residues. Germline V gives CDR1 MRHNA, CDR2 SNTAGT. V was pared by 6 bases and J by 4 bases, with 6 bases of the junction left unmatched. CDR3 DNA: TGTGCCAGCAGGATCAGGACAGGGGTAGAGACCCAGTACTTC. It codes for CASRIRTGVETQYF.